Following are 5 T cell receptor beta chains from one sample sequenced in a study of blood T cell repertoires in COVID-19. Assay: immunoSEQ multiplex PCR; the TCRdb copy retains only in-frame clones and omits some. The sample lists under 300,000 clones; roughly 90% were seen once. The specimen was PBMCs or T cells enriched from blood (not recorded which). Receptors originate from a woman aged 35 to 49 with acute COVID-19.

This clone appeared a single time. The chain links TRBV11-3 to TRBJ2-3; 7 bases are a match to TRBD1. Trimming cost V 3 bases and J 2 bases; bases outside gene matches: 5. CDR3 length: 15 amino acids. Germline CDR1 reads SGHNT; CDR2 reads YENEEA. CDR3 amino acids: CASSLTGTLTDTQYF. In DNA, the CDR3 is TGTGCCAGCAGCTTGACAGGGACCCTCACAGATACGCAGTATTTT.

This chain joins TRBV30 and TRBJ2-3, with 8 positions matching TRBD2. V shed 0 bases and J 5 bases; nucleotides not matched to a gene: 7. The CDR3 has 15 amino acids. Germline lookup yields CDR1 GTSNPN and CDR2 SVGIG (reference sequence). CDR3 residues: CAWSVPGGRLDTQYF. As DNA, the CDR3 is TGTGCCTGGAGTGTACCGGGGGGGCGGTTAGATACGCAGTATTTT.

This clone was counted once. The V gene is TRBV28, the J gene TRBJ1-3; 7 nucleotides line up with TRBD1. Germline V gene data show CDR1 as MDHEN and CDR2 as SYDVKM. CDR3 length equals 16 residues. After removal of 6 bases from V and 0 bases from J, the junction contained 8 bases not matched to a gene. CDR3 amino acids: CASRGGTVNSGNTIYF. CDR3 coding DNA: TGTGCCAGCAGAGGAGGGACAGTGAACTCTGGAAACACCATATATTTT.

The chain has TRBV7-6 and TRBJ2-7, with TRBD1 matching over 8 bases. This CDR3 has 14 amino acids. V gave up 5 bases and J gave up 2 bases; unmatched junction bases: 5. Germline V gene data show CDR1 as SGHVS and CDR2 as FNYEAQ. Written as DNA, the CDR3 is TGTGCCAGCAGCCCCGGACAGGGCCCCTACGAGCAGTACTTC. This gives the protein CASSPGQGPYEQYF.

This clone was observed once. CDR3 residues: CSAWDRRTSARSTDTQYF. The CDR3 bases are TGCAGCGCCTGGGACCGCCGGACTAGCGCCCGTAGCACAGATACGCAGTATTTT. The chain has TRBV29-1 and TRBJ2-3; 9 bases match TRBD2. This CDR3 comprises 18 residues. The junction had 17 bases not matched to a gene; V was cut back by 7 bases and J by 0 bases. Germline assignment: CDR1 SQVTM and CDR2 ANQGSEA.